The count of the clone carrying this TCR beta chain is one. The V and J ends lost 4 bases and 2 bases, in that order; junction bases with no gene match: 8. CDR1 is SGHRS and CDR2 is YFSETQ in the germline V gene. There are 17 residues in the CDR3. This record comes from a study of blood T cell repertoires in COVID-19. Method: immunoSEQ multiplex PCR; TCRdb's copy keeps in-frame clones and lacks some. The sample records about 130,000 clones, about 90% being singletons. The source material was peripheral blood. This sequence originates from a woman aged 45-65 years who had recovered from COVID-19. This rearrangement joins TRBV5-1 to TRBJ2-5, with 13 bases that match TRBD2. The CDR3 region is CASSLPGLAGSQETQYF. CDR3 coding DNA: TGCGCCAGCAGCCTACCGGGACTAGCGGGGTCACAAGAGACCCAGTACTTC. The full variable domain, completed using reference TRBV5-1 and TRBJ2-5, is KAGVTQTPRYLIKTRGQQVTLSCSPISGHRSVSWYQQTPGQGLQFLFEYFSETQRNKGNFPGRFSGRQFSNSRSEMNVSTLELGDSALYLCASSLPGLAGSQETQYFGPGTRLLVL.